The sequence of this T cell receptor (beta chain) was determined in a study of T cells in Graves' hyperthyroidism and ophthalmopathy. Germline-derived CDR1 and CDR2 are SNHLY and FYNNEI. The CDR3 is made up of 12 amino acids. V was trimmed by 10 bases and J by 4 bases, leaving 13 bases between them. This clonotype was seen more than once but under ten times. Researchers took RNA transcripts and amplified the TCR beta CDR3 regions from them. First-round RT-PCR of the TCR CDR3 relied on the HTBI primer set. MiXCR, applied by TCRdb to the multiplex PCR reads, yields one record per CDR3 protein. Found here are approximately 620,000 distinct CDR3 sequences, around 16% of them singletons; the top ten hold around 3.3%.

The genes are TRBV2 and TRBJ2-5; maybe TRBD1 (6 bases). The clonotype originates from a woman between 40 and 55 years old with Graves' ophthalmopathy. The material sequenced was blood. In DNA, the CDR3 is TGTGCCACTCACAGGGTCCGAGAGACCCAGTACTTC. This translates into CATHRVRETQYF.